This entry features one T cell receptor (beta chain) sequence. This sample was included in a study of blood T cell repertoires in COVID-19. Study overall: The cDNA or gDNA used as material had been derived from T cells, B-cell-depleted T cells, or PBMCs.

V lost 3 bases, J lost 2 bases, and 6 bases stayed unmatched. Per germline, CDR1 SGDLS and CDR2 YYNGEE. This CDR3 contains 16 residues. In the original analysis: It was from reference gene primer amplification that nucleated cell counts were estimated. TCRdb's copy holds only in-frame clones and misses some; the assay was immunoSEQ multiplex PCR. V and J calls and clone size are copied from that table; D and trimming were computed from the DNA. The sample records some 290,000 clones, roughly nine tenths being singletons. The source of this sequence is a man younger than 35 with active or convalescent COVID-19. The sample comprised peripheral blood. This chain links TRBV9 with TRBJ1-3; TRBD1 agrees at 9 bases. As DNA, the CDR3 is TGTGCCAGCAGCGCGTACCGGGACAGGGCTGGAAACACCATATATTTT. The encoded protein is CASSAYRDRAGNTIYF.